Given below is one TCR beta chain in context. The antigen it recognizes is unknown. Base-call qualities are not available, and no considerably larger clone is one nucleotide away. The data were obtained in a study of T-cell memory formation after mild COVID-19 listed by TCRdb under 2021. Context from the whole study: TCR sequence clusters from the two donors were largely donor specific. Longitudinal TCRalpha and TCRbeta repertoire sequencing tracked T-cell clones expanding and contracting after mild COVID-19 in a couple of donors. Two young, previously healthy adult volunteers, one female and one male, were included in the cohort. Overall study results and their limits: The detection of some responding clones in pre-infection memory suggests that pre-existing cross-reactive memory T cells joined the SARS-CoV-2 response. Only a couple of mild cases were covered by the study, and larger cohorts that include severe cases with pre-infection samples were considered necessary. Clones that contracted from day 15 to 85 showed balanced CD4/CD8 phenotypes, whereas a second wave of clones that expanded from day 15 to 37 leaned towards CD4+. Whether the second-wave clones peaking on day 37 were SARS-CoV-2 specific was not confirmed. Contracting CD4+ clones were found mainly in CM and EM memory subsets, while CD8+ clones were enriched in EMRA.

The V and J ends are trimmed by 1 base and 5 bases, leaving 6 bases between them. The CDR3 has 13 amino acids, counting the end cysteine and phenylalanine. The retained sequence is limited to the CDR3, 39 bases, with the frame set at the first base. CDR1 and CDR2, looked up from the germline V gene (reference sequence), are SEHNR and FQNEAQ. TCRdb lists the instrument as Illumina NovaSeq 6000. TCRalpha and TCRbeta cDNA libraries were built by 5'RACE with constant-segment primers, adding sample barcodes and unique molecular identifiers. Trizol reagent was used to extract RNA from every sample. Amplification of the libraries took two PCR steps, and the second step added a second sample barcode plus Illumina TruSeq adapters. Sequencing of libraries was performed on an Illumina NovaSeq with 2 x 150 bp paired-end reads. The study's processing was this. Reads were demultiplexed and collapsed into UMI-guided consensus sequences with migec v1.2.7. Using mixcr v2.1.11, the UMI consensuses were aligned to TRA and TRB V and J templates and assembled into clonotypes. A clonotype was counted as expanded or contracted only if both edgeR and NoisET called the change significant, with noise models trained on biological replicates. For edgeR calls, the cutoffs were a false discovery rate-adjusted p below 0.01 and a log2 fold-change threshold of 1. As an exploratory analysis of dynamics, max-normalized trajectories of the 1000 most abundant clonotypes were examined by PCA with hierarchical clustering. Separately sequenced CD4+ and CD8+ repertoires were used to assign the CD4 or CD8 phenotype of responding clones. The public reads were reprocessed in TCRdb via fastp at Q25 and MiXCR, keeping in-frame beta chains. Each CDR3 protein appears once, grouped with its most common genes and DNA. The V and J calls were not made by the authors but by TCRdb's processing. The sample profile shows 470,000 or so distinct CDR3 sequences; 15% to 20% of them were found once. The top ten clones comprise around 12% of the sample.

Ficoll-Paque density gradient centrifugation was used to isolate PBMCs. What was sequenced was PBMCs or a T cell subset sorted from them (not recorded which). This receptor was taken from an adult woman who had mild COVID-19 (a few samples of this study predate the infection). The sample titles of this study are shuffled in the database, so cell type and time point are left out; the donor was told from shared clones. The sequence is built from TRBV7-9 and TRBJ2-1; no D segment can be confidently identified. The CDR3 sequence is CASSLVPDNEQFF. The nucleotide sequence is TGTGCCAGCAGCTTAGTCCCCGACAATGAGCAGTTCTTC. Outside the CDR3, residues come from the reference TRBV7-9 and TRBJ2-1 proteins, so the full variable domain is: DTGVSQNPRHKITKRGQNVTFRCDPISEHNRLYWYRQTLGQGPEFLTYFQNEAQLEKSRLLSDRFSAERPKGSFSTLEIQRTEQGDSAMYLCASSLVPDNEQFFGPGTRLTVL.